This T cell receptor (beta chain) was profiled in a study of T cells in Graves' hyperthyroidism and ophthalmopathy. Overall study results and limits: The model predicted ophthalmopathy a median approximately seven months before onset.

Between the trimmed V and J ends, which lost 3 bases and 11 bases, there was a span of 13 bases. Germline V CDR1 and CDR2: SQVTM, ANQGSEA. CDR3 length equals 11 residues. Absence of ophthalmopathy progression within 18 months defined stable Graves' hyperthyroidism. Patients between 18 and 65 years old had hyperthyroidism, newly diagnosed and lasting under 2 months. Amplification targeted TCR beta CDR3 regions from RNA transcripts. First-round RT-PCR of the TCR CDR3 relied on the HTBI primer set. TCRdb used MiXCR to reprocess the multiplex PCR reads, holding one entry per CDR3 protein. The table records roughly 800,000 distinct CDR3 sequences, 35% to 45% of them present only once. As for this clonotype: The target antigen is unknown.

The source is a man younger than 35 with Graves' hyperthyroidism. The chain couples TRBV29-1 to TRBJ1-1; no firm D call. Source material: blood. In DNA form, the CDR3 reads TGCAGCGTTGATGAGGGCCTCTTGGCTTTCTTT. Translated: CSVDEGLLAFF.